What follows are 11 T cell receptor beta chains derived from one specimen sequenced in a study of T cell responses to AZD1222 COVID-19 vaccine (dated by TCRdb to the early 2020s). Libraries came from the immunoSEQ multiplex PCR assay. Imported from immuneACCESS, the table was reduced by TCRdb to in-frame sequences with V and J called. These copies leave out some clones; in studies compared against another copy, an unresolved V gene accounts for under half, and the cause of the remainder is not known. Counted in this sample were about 60,000 clones; about 80% of them appeared once. The ten top clones hold over 3% of the sample. The time point label here, explained by the study, means: about 28 days (+/-7) after the second vaccine dose. Sequences were derived from peripheral blood, sampled 28 days after the second AZD1222 dose. The receptors were gathered from an adult who received the AZD1222 COVID-19 vaccine.

This chain links TRBV24-1 with TRBJ1-1; 7 bases map to TRBD1. CDR1 is KGHDR and CDR2 is SFDVKD in the germline V gene. The CDR3 spans 17 residues. Trimming took 0 bases from V and 0 from J; bases not matched to a gene: 6. CDR3 sequence reads: CATSDLPTGSMNTEAFF. CDR3 in DNA: TGTGCCACCAGTGATTTGCCGACAGGGTCCATGAACACTGAAGCTTTCTTT.

The chain uses TRBV5-1 and TRBJ2-1; 10 bases match TRBD2. The CDR3 is 17 amino acids. From germline, CDR1 is SGHRS and CDR2 YFSETQ. J gave up 8 bases and V 0 bases, and 11 bases lay outside the gene matches. The CDR3: CASSLVASGGAMDEQFF. The CDR3 DNA reads as TGCGCCAGCAGCTTGGTGGCTAGCGGGGGTGCCATGGATGAGCAGTTCTTC.

This chain links TRBV5-6 with TRBJ2-2, with TRBD2 matching over 8 bases. After removal of 1 base from V and 6 bases from J, the junction contained 8 bases not matched to a gene. The CDR3 has 16 amino acids. Germline CDR1 SGHDT, CDR2 YYEEEE. CDR3 sequence: CASSLPGGGKAGELFF. Written as DNA, the CDR3 is TGTGCCAGCAGCTTGCCCGGGGGGGGTAAGGCCGGGGAGCTGTTTTTT.

There are many counts of this clone. V is TRBV12-3 or TRBV12-4 and J is TRBJ2-1; D unclear. With 5 bases removed from V and 10 bases from J, the gap between germline ends came to 12 bases. The CDR3 loop spans 12 amino acids. CDR3 sequence: CASSQSIKEQFF. Written as DNA, the CDR3 is TGTGCCAGCAGTCAAAGCATTAAGGAGCAGTTCTTC.

The chain joins TRBV18 to TRBJ1-4; D unclear. Germline CDR1 KGHSH, CDR2 LQKENI. The CDR3 is 16 amino acids. Trimming removed 3 bases at V and 0 bases at J, with 11 bases between. CDR3 nucleotide sequence: TGTGCCAGCTCACCCGTGCACGGATCAACTAATGAAAAACTGTTTTTT. This encodes CASSPVHGSTNEKLFF.

This clone was seen a handful of times. CDR3 sequence: CASSERTAGNTIYF. CDR3 in DNA: TGTGCCAGCAGTGAAAGGACAGCTGGAAACACCATATATTTT. The J gene is TRBJ1-3, the V gene TRBV2; TRBD1 is a possible D gene (6 bases). The germline V and J ends were trimmed by 2 bases and 2 bases, with 7 bases remaining between them. Germline V gene lookup returns CDR1 SNHLY and CDR2 FYNNEI. The length of the CDR3 is 14 residues. The full variable domain, completed using reference TRBV2 and TRBJ1-3, is EPEVTQTPSHQVTQMGQEVILRCVPISNHLYFYWYRQILGQKVEFLVSFYNNEISEKSEIFDDQFSVERPDGSNFTLKIRSTKLEDSAMYFCASSERTAGNTIYFGEGSWLTVV.

The chain links TRBV10-3 to TRBJ2-5, with D tentatively TRBD2 (5 bases). The CDR3 loop spans 13 amino acids. Deletions cut 8 bases from V and 6 bases from J, with 16 bases between. Germline values: CDR1 ENHRY, CDR2 SYGVKD. CDR3 in amino acids: CAIGAERGQTQYF. Written as DNA, the CDR3 is TGTGCCATCGGCGCTGAACGGGGTCAGACCCAGTACTTC.

CDR3 DNA: TGTGCCAGCTCACCGGGGCAGGCTCTATCTGGGGCCAACGTCCTGACTTTC. It is translated as CASSPGQALSGANVLTF. The rearrangement links TRBV18 to TRBJ2-6; D is possibly TRBD1 (5 bases). Trimming removed 3 bases from V and 1 base from J, with 13 bases in between. Germline assignment: CDR1 KGHSH and CDR2 LQKENI. The CDR3 totals 17 residues. Looking up the rest from reference TRBV18 and TRBJ2-6 gives the full variable domain: NAGVMQNPRHLVRRRGQEARLRCSPMKGHSHVYWYRQLPEEGLKFMVYLQKENIIDESGMPKERFSAEFPKEGPSILRIQQVVRGDSAAYFCASSPGQALSGANVLTFGAGSRLTVL.

This clone appeared a few times. CDR3 amino acids: CASNPGIHTEAFF. CDR3 coding DNA: TGTGCCAGCAACCCAGGGATTCACACTGAAGCTTTCTTT. V is TRBV19 and J is TRBJ1-1, with TRBD1 as a possible D gene (5 bases). Trimming stripped 9 bases from V and 3 bases from J, with 14 bases between. The CDR3 consists of 13 residues. CDR1 and CDR2 from the germline V gene are LNHDA and SQIVND (reference sequence).

The chain is built from TRBV6-6 and TRBJ1-4, with no clear D. In germline, CDR1 is MNHNY, CDR2 SVGAGI (reference sequence). V was pared by 6 bases and J by 4 bases, with 12 bases between. The CDR3 covers 14 residues. The CDR3 spells CASRVDLSNEKLFF. For the CDR3, the DNA is TGTGCCAGCAGGGTGGACCTGAGTAATGAAAAACTGTTTTTT.

This clone came up once. The CDR3 is CASSGTDGTEAFF. DNA for the CDR3: TGTGCCAGCTCAGGCACTGATGGCACTGAAGCTTTCTTT. The chain couples TRBV18 to TRBJ1-1; no reliable D call. The CDR3 length is 13 residues. CDR1 KGHSH and CDR2 LQKENI come from the germline V gene. V shed 5 bases and J shed 4 bases, with 11 bases lying between them.